This TCR beta chain was identified during a study of T cell responses to AZD1222 COVID-19 vaccine. Germline V gene data show CDR1 as ENHRY and CDR2 as SYGVKD. V lost 7 bases, J lost 1 base, and 11 bases stayed unmatched. The CDR3 sequence is 17 residues long. General study results and limits: Spike was spanned by vaccine-associated CD4 TCRs, with dominance at 160-218 and 743-854. Most donors were white British, females outnumbered males, and clonal diversity was possibly underestimated.

The protocol was immunoSEQ multiplex PCR, while the TCRdb copy is restricted to in-frame clones and leaves out a portion. Seen here are about 140,000 clones, about nine tenths observed once, and the top ten hold approximately 5.4%. A remark on this clone: Its antigen is undetermined.

The clonotype comes from an adult in good health. Specimen: peripheral blood, collected on day 0 of AZD1222 vaccination. The V call is TRBV10-3, the J call TRBJ2-2, with TRBD1 identical over 8 bases. The CDR3 region is CAIKPDTGGRNTGELFF. The CDR3 DNA reads as TGTGCCATCAAACCTGACACAGGGGGTAGGAACACCGGGGAGCTGTTTTTT.